Shown below are 26 T cell receptor beta chains from a single sample sequenced in a study of blood T cell repertoires in COVID-19. Generated by immunoSEQ multiplex PCR, the TCRdb table keeps only in-frame clones and is missing some. This repertoire shows roughly 300,000 clones, 85% found once; its top ten account for approximately 7.5%. Material for sequencing was peripheral blood. The receptors shown here come from a human donor in a cohort sampled during active COVID-19.

The chain uses TRBV6-5 and TRBJ1-3, with D hard to call. Deletions cut 2 bases from V and 0 bases from J, with 5 bases between. CDR1 and CDR2 (germline): MNHEY, SVGAGI. The CDR3 covers 14 residues. The chain's CDR3 is CASSYAYSGNTIYF. The CDR3 bases are TGTGCCAGCAGTTACGCCTACTCTGGAAACACCATATATTTT.

This rearrangement joins TRBV2 to TRBJ2-2; D is undetermined. V shed 3 bases and J shed 4 bases, with 3 bases lying between them. The germline V gene has CDR1 SNHLY and CDR2 FYNNEI. The CDR3 runs to 12 residues. The CDR3 is CASSDRTGELFF. The CDR3 DNA reads TGTGCCAGCAGTGATCGCACCGGGGAGCTGTTTTTT.

The chain links TRBV24-1 to TRBJ2-7; D may be TRBD1 (6 bases). V was cut by 1 base and J by 5 bases, with 11 bases left in between. The V gene's germline CDR1 is KGHDR and CDR2 SFDVKD. The CDR3 totals 14 residues. CDR3 sequence (DNA): TGTGCCACCAGTGATTTAAACAGGGCGGACGAGCAGTACTTC. As protein: CATSDLNRADEQYF.

This chain links TRBV6-6 with TRBJ2-7, with D perhaps matching TRBD1 (5 bases). In germline, CDR1 is MNHNY, CDR2 SVGAGI (reference sequence). V was pared by 5 bases and J by 5 bases, with 25 bases between. The CDR3 length is 17 residues. CDR3 DNA: TGTGCCAGCAGTCCTTCGCTCCAGGGCACCCCTAGGGACGAGCAGTACTTC. Protein: CASSPSLQGTPRDEQYF.

The CDR3 sequence: CASSLSGKSSNQPQHF. CDR3 DNA: TGTGCCAGCAGCTTGTCCGGGAAATCGAGCAATCAGCCCCAGCATTTT. The V call is TRBV5-6, the J call TRBJ1-5; D call uncertain. Trimming pared 1 base from V and 1 base from J, leaving 12 bases between. Germline CDR1 SGHDT, CDR2 YYEEEE. CDR3 length: 16 amino acids. Full variable domain (outside the CDR3, taken from reference TRBV5-6 and TRBJ1-5): DAGVTQSPTHLIKTRGQQVTLRCSPKSGHDTVSWYQQALGQGPQFIFQYYEEEERQRGNFPDRFSGHQFPNYSSELNVNALLLGDSALYLCASSLSGKSSNQPQHFGDGTRLSIL.

The chain has TRBV11-2 and TRBJ2-3; 7 nucleotides align to TRBD2. The CDR3 sequence is 16 residues long. Germline V gene data show CDR1 as SGHAT and CDR2 as FQNNGV. Trimming at V came to 4 bases and at J to 2 bases, leaving 9 bases not matched to a gene. In DNA form, the CDR3 reads TGTGCCAGCAGCTCCGGGGCCGGGGGGAACACAGATACGCAGTATTTT. This translates into CASSSGAGGNTDTQYF.

V and J are TRBV6-1 and TRBJ1-6; a weak D match, TRBD1 (6 bases). With 3 bases removed from V and 6 bases from J, the gap between germline ends came to 21 bases. The CDR3 contains 18 residues. Germline loops: CDR1 MNHNS, CDR2 SASEGT. As DNA, the CDR3 is TGTGCCAGCAGTGACCCGGGAACGGGGAGGGGGTTTAATTCACCCCTCCACTTT. This codes for CASSDPGTGRGFNSPLHF.

The chain employs TRBV5-1 and TRBJ2-3; TRBD2 aligns across 13 bases. The CDR3 loop spans 16 amino acids. V was clipped by 4 bases and J by 5 bases; unmatched bases: 7. Germline V CDR1 and CDR2: SGHRS, YFSETQ. CDR3 amino acids: CASSRGLAGAIDTQYF. For the CDR3, the DNA is TGCGCCAGCAGCCGAGGACTAGCGGGGGCTATAGATACGCAGTATTTT.

The rearrangement links TRBV6-5 to TRBJ1-5; D may be TRBD1 (5 bases). V was clipped by 6 bases and J by 3 bases, with 9 bases between them. CDR1 is MNHEY, CDR2 SVGAGI, per germline. This CDR3 contains 13 residues. In DNA form, the CDR3 reads TGTGCCAGCAGGACAGTTAACAATCAGCCCCAGCATTTT. It codes for CASRTVNNQPQHF.

The CDR3 is CAAEGGGLTEAFF. In DNA, the CDR3 is TGTGCGGCAGAAGGCGGGGGATTGACTGAAGCTTTCTTT. The rearrangement links TRBV6-5 to TRBJ1-1, with D tentatively TRBD1 (5 bases). Looked up from germline, CDR1 is MNHEY and CDR2 is SVGAGI. This CDR3 has 13 residues.

This chain uses TRBV6-5 with TRBJ2-2; 8 bases fit TRBD1. The junction had 5 bases not matched to a gene; V was cut back by 10 bases and J by 1 base. The CDR3 is made up of 14 amino acids. Germline values: CDR1 MNHEY, CDR2 SVGAGI. The CDR3 sequence is CATAGGENTGELFF. CDR3 in DNA: TGTGCCACTGCAGGGGGCGAGAACACCGGGGAGCTGTTTTTT.

This clone appeared once. The identical CDR3 is also encoded by other nucleotide sequences in the sample. This chain uses TRBV30 with TRBJ1-2; 10 bases fit TRBD1. In germline, CDR1 is GTSNPN, CDR2 SVGIG (reference sequence). There are 13 residues in the CDR3. The trim removed 0 bases at V and 6 bases at J, leaving 1 base unmatched. The CDR3 nucleotides read TGTGCCTGGAGTGTCGGACAGGGGGATGGCTACACCTTC. Amino acids: CAWSVGQGDGYTF.

The chain couples TRBV18 to TRBJ1-2; 7 bases align to TRBD1. CDR1 is KGHSH and CDR2 is LQKENI in the germline V gene. Trimming removed 1 base from V and 7 bases from J; junction bases left unmatched: 3. This CDR3 is 13 amino acids long. The DNA for the CDR3 is TGTGCCAGCTCACCACAGGGGGCAGGTGGCTACACCTTC. Translating it yields CASSPQGAGGYTF.

V gene TRBV5-4 combines with J gene TRBJ2-6, with a possible D match to TRBD1 (6 bases). Per germline, CDR1 SGHNT and CDR2 YYREEE (reference sequence). Between the trimmed V and J ends, which lost 4 bases and 2 bases, there was a span of 25 bases. The CDR3 runs to 20 residues. The DNA of the CDR3 is TGTGCCAGCAGCGTGGATCTCGGACAGCCTTCTGGGGCTGGGGCCAACGTCCTGACTTTC. Translating gives CASSVDLGQPSGAGANVLTF.

This clone was seen ten or more times. V usage is TRBV6-5 and J usage is TRBJ1-6; TRBD1 aligns across 9 bases. J gave up 10 bases and V 6 bases, and 7 bases lay outside the gene matches. This CDR3 has 14 residues. The germline gives CDR1 MNHEY, CDR2 SVGAGI. The CDR3 DNA reads as TGTGCCAGCAGCGCTGGGACAGGGATATCACCCCTCCACTTT. The encoded protein is CASSAGTGISPLHF.

The chain has TRBV5-1 and TRBJ1-1; D remains ambiguous. Germline lookup yields CDR1 SGHRS and CDR2 YFSETQ. Trimming removed 0 bases from V and 5 bases from J, with 8 bases in between. The CDR3 extends over 13 amino acids. DNA for the CDR3: TGCGCCAGCAGCTTGGGAGGGAGGACTGAAGCTTTCTTT. It is translated as CASSLGGRTEAFF. Drawing the rest from reference TRBV5-1 and TRBJ1-1, the complete variable domain is KAGVTQTPRYLIKTRGQQVTLSCSPISGHRSVSWYQQTPGQGLQFLFEYFSETQRNKGNFPGRFSGRQFSNSRSEMNVSTLELGDSALYLCASSLGGRTEAFFGQGTRLTVV.

The rearrangement joins TRBV12-3 or TRBV12-4 to TRBJ1-2; D is possibly TRBD1 (5 bases). The CDR3 loop spans 13 amino acids. Trimming removed 4 bases from V and 5 bases from J, with 11 bases in between. CDR3 region: CASSSGRVYGYTF. CDR3 DNA sequence: TGTGCCAGCAGTTCGGGCAGGGTTTATGGCTACACCTTC.

The rearrangement joins TRBV18 to TRBJ1-6, with D perhaps TRBD1 (6 bases). Germline V CDR1 and CDR2: KGHSH, LQKENI. The germline V and J ends were trimmed by 10 bases and 6 bases, with 13 bases remaining between them. CDR3 size: 13 residues. This chain's CDR3 is CAIVDRSNSPLHF. The CDR3 DNA reads as TGTGCCATCGTGGACAGAAGTAATTCACCCCTCCACTTT.

The gene calls are TRBV7-9 and TRBJ2-2; 11 nucleotides line up with TRBD1. The germline CDR1 and CDR2 sequences are SEHNR and FQNEAQ (reference sequence). J was trimmed by 5 bases and V by 1 base; bases with no gene match: 6. The CDR3 contains 17 residues. CDR3 sequence: CASSLDTGTGGTGELFF. The CDR3 region has the DNA TGTGCCAGCAGCTTAGATACCGGGACAGGGGGTACCGGGGAGCTGTTTTTT.

CDR3: CASSLTRSLNQPQHF. The DNA for the CDR3 is TGTGCCAGTAGTCTTACCCGGTCGTTGAATCAGCCCCAGCATTTT. The gene calls are TRBV19 and TRBJ1-5; D gene uncertain. Germline V gene lookup returns CDR1 LNHDA and CDR2 SQIVND (reference sequence). The length of the CDR3 is 15 residues. Between the trimmed V and J ends, which lost 5 bases and 4 bases, there was a span of 15 bases.

This clone was observed a handful of times. The chain employs TRBV7-9 and TRBJ1-1, with 7 bases aligning to TRBD1. The CDR3 has 14 residues. Germline assignment: CDR1 SEHNR and CDR2 FQNEAQ (reference sequence). The ends lost 5 bases at V and 2 bases at J; junction bases unmatched: 5. This CDR3 reads CASSRWDSNTEAFF. The DNA of the CDR3 is TGTGCCAGCAGCAGATGGGACAGTAACACTGAAGCTTTCTTT.

This sequence joins TRBV10-2 and TRBJ1-2; a weak D match, TRBD1 (5 bases). The CDR3 has 12 amino acids. Trimming cost V 4 bases and J 5 bases, with 8 bases left between them. The germline CDR1 and CDR2 sequences are WSHSY and SAAADI. The CDR3 nucleotides read TGCGCCAGCAGTGGACAGACTTATGGCTACACCTTC. Protein sequence: CASSGQTYGYTF.

Only one count was recorded for this clone. This chain joins TRBV12-3 or TRBV12-4 and TRBJ1-2, with D unclear. There are 10 residues in the CDR3. Trimming left V 8 bases short and J 8 bases short, with 9 bases between. The CDR3 here is CASAGVGYTF. The CDR3, as DNA: TGTGCCAGCGCAGGTGTGGGCTACACCTTC.

The rearrangement uses TRBV6-6 and TRBJ1-2; 8 bases agree with TRBD1. This CDR3 has 16 amino acids. J lost 2 bases, V lost 4 bases, and 9 bases had no gene match. Germline CDR1 and CDR2: MNHNY and SVGAGI (reference sequence). CDR3 nucleotides: TGTGCCAGCAGTTTCCCGGGACAGGCAACGAACTATGGCTACACCTTC. Encoded protein: CASSFPGQATNYGYTF.

The genes are TRBV30 and TRBJ1-1; 8 bases map to TRBD1. The trim removed 5 bases at V and 6 bases at J, leaving 5 bases unmatched. The CDR3 totals 12 residues. Germline loops: CDR1 GTSNPN, CDR2 SVGIG (reference sequence). The CDR3 spells CAWDRGVPEAFF. In DNA form, the CDR3 reads TGTGCCTGGGACAGGGGAGTGCCTGAAGCTTTCTTT.

The chain recombines TRBV5-6 with TRBJ1-6; a possible D gene is TRBD1 (6 bases). This CDR3 has 15 residues. V was pared by 2 bases and J by 10 bases, with 16 bases between. Germline V gene lookup returns CDR1 SGHDT and CDR2 YYEEEE. The CDR3 coding sequence is TGTGCCAGCAGCTTCTCTACAGGGTTGGAATCACCCCTCCACTTT. Translation gives CASSFSTGLESPLHF.